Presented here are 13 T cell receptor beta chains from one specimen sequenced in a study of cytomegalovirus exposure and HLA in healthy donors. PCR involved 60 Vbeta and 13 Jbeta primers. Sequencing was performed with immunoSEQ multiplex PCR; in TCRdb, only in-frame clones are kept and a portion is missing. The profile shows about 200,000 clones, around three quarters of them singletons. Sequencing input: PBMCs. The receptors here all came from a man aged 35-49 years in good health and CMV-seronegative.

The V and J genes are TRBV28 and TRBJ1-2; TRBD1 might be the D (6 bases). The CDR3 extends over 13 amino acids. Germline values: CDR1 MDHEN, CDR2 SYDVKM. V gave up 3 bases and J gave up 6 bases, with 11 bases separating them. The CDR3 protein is CASSFQGTDGYTF. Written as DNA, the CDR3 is TGTGCCAGCAGTTTTCAGGGGACGGATGGCTACACCTTC.

In DNA form, the CDR3 reads TGTGCCAGCAGCTTAGCAGGACTAGCGGGAGAGACCCAGTACTTC. Its protein is CASSLAGLAGETQYF. This chain uses TRBV7-6 with TRBJ2-5, with TRBD2 identical over 11 bases. Trimming at V came to 0 bases and at J to 4 bases, leaving 1 base not matched to a gene. The CDR3 has 15 amino acids. Per the germline V gene, CDR1 is SGHVS and CDR2 is FNYEAQ.

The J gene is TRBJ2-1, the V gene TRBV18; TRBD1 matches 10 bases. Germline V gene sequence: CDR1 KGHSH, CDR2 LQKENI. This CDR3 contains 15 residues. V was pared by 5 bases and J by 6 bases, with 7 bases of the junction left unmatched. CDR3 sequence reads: CASSAGQGVSNEQFF. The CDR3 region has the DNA TGTGCCAGCTCAGCAGGACAGGGGGTATCCAATGAGCAGTTCTTC.

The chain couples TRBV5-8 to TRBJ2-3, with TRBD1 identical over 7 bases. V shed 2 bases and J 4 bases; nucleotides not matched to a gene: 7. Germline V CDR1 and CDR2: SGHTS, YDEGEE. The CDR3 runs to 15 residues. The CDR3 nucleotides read TGTGCCAGCAGCTTAGACAGGGTGATCGCAGATACGCAGTATTTT. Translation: CASSLDRVIADTQYF. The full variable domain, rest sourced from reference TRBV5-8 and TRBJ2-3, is EAGVTQSPTHLIKTRGQQATLRCSPISGHTSVYWYQQALGLGLQFLLWYDEGEERNRGNFPPRFSGRQFPNYSSELNVNALELEDSALYLCASSLDRVIADTQYFGPGTRLTVL.

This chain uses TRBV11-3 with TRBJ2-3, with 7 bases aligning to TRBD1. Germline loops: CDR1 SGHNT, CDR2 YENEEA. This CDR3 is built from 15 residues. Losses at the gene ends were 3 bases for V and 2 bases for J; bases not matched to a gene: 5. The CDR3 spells CASSFGQEDTDTQYF. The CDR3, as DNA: TGTGCCAGCAGCTTCGGACAGGAAGACACAGATACGCAGTATTTT. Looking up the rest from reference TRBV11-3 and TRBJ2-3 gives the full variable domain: EAGVVQSPRYKIIEKKQPVAFWCNPISGHNTLYWYLQNLGQGPELLIRYENEEAVDDSQLPKDRFSAERLKGVDSTLKIQPAELGDSAVYLCASSFGQEDTDTQYFGPGTRLTVL.

This CDR3 is CASSAFQGTYEQYF. Written as DNA, the CDR3 is TGCGCCAGCAGCGCGTTTCAGGGGACCTACGAGCAGTACTTC. The chain employs TRBV5-1 and TRBJ2-5, with a weak D call TRBD1 (6 bases). The DNA end is more similar to TRBJ2-7, so the J call may be wrong. The germline gives CDR1 SGHRS, CDR2 YFSETQ. The CDR3 length is 14 residues.

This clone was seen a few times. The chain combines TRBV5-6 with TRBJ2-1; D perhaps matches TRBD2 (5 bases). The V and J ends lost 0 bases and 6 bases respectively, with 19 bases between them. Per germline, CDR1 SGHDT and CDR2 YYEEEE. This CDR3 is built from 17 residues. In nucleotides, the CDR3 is TGTGCCAGCAGCTTGGCCATGGGAGCCCTCAATCCCAATGAGCAGTTCTTC. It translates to CASSLAMGALNPNEQFF.

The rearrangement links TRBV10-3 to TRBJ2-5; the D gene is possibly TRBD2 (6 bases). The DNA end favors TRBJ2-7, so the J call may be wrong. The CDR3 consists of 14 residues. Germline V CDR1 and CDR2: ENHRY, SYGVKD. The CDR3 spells CAIRPSGGGVEQYF. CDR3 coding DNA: TGTGCCATCAGGCCTTCCGGGGGAGGTGTCGAGCAGTACTTC.

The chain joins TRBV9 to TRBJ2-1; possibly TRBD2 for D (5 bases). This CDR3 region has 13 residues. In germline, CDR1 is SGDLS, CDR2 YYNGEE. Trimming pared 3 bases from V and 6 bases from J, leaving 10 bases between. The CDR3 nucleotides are TGTGCCAGCAGCGACCTAGCTTCCAATGAGCAGTTCTTC. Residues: CASSDLASNEQFF.

The CDR3 DNA follows: TGTGCCAGCAGTGAAAGGGATTGGGGAGTCGGACAGACCTACGAGCAGTACTTC. Its protein is CASSERDWGVGQTYEQYF. This chain connects TRBV6-1 to TRBJ2-7; D may be TRBD1 (6 bases). This CDR3 has 18 residues. With 2 bases removed from V and 2 bases from J, the gap between germline ends came to 22 bases. Germline V gene sequence: CDR1 MNHNS, CDR2 SASEGT.

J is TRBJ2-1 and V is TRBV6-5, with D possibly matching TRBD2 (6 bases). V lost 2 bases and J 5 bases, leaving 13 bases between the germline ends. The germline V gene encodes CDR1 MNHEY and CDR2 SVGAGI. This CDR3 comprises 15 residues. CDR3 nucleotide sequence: TGTGCCAGCAGTTACGGGACTCAGTTCCACAATGAGCAGTTCTTC. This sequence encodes CASSYGTQFHNEQFF.

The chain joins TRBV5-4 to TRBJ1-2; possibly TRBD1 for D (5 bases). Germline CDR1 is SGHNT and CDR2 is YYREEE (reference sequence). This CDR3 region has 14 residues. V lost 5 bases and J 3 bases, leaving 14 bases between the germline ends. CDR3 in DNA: TGTGCCAGCAGAATCTCCTTACAGGACTATGGCTACACCTTC. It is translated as CASRISLQDYGYTF. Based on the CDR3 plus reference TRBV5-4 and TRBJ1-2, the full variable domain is ETGVTQSPTHLIKTRGQQVTLRCSSQSGHNTVSWYQQALGQGPQFIFQYYREEENGRGNFPPRFSGLQFPNYSSELNVNALELDDSALYLCASRISLQDYGYTFGSGTRLTVV.

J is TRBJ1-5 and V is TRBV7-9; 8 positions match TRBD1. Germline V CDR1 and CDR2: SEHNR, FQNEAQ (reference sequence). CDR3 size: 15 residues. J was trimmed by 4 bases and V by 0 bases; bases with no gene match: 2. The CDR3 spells CASSLAGQGNQPQHF. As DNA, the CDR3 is TGTGCCAGCAGCTTAGCTGGACAGGGAAATCAGCCCCAGCATTTT.